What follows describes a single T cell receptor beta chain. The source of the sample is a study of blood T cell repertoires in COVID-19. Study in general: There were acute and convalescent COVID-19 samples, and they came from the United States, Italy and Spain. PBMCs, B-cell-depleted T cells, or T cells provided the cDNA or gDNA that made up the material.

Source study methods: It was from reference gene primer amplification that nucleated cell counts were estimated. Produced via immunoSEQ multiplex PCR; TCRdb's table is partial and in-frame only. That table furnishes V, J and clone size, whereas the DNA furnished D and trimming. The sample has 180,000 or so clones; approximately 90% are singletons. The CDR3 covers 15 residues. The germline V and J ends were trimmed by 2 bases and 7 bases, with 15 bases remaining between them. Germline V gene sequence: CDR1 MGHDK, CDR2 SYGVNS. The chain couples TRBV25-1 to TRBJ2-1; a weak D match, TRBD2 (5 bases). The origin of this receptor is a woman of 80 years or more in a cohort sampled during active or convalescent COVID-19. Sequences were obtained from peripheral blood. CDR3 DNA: TGTGCCAGCAGTGAAACTAGTTTCGGCGGAAATGAGCAGTTCTTC. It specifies CASSETSFGGNEQFF.